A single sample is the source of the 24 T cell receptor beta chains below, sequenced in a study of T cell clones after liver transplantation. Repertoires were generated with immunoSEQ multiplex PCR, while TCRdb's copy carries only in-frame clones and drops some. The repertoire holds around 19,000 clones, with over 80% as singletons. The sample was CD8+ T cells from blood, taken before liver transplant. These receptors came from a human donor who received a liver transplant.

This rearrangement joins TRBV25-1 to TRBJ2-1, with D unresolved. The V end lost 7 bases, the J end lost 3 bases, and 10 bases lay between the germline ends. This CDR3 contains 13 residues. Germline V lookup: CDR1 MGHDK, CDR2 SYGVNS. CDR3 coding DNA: TGTGCCAGCAAGGTAGGCAGCTACAATGAGCAGTTCTTC. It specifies CASKVGSYNEQFF. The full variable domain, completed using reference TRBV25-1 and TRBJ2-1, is EADIYQTPRYLVIGTGKKITLECSQTMGHDKMYWYQQDPGMELHLIHYSYGVNSTEKGDLSSESTVSRIRTEHFPLTLESARPSHTSQYLCASKVGSYNEQFFGPGTRLTVL.

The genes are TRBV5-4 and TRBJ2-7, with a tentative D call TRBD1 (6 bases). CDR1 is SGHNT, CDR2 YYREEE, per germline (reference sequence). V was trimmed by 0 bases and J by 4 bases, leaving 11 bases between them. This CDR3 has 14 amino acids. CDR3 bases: TGTGCCAGCAGCTTGGCAGCCAGGGGTTACGAGCAGTACTTC. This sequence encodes CASSLAARGYEQYF.

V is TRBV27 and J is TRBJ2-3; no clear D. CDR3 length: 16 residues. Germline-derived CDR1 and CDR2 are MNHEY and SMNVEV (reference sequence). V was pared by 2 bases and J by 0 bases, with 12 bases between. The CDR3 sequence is CASSLTGPWSTDTQYF. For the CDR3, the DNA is TGTGCCAGCAGTTTAACGGGCCCGTGGAGCACAGATACGCAGTATTTT.

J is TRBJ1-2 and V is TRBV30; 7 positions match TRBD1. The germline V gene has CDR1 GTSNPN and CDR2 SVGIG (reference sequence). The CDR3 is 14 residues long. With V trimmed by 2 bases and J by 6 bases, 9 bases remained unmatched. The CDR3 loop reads CAWSTRTGGDGYTF. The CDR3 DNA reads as TGTGCCTGGAGTACACGGACAGGTGGGGATGGCTACACCTTC. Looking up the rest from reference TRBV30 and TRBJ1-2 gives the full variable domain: SQTIHQWPATLVQPVGSPLSLECTVEGTSNPNLYWYRQAAGRGLQLLFYSVGIGQISSEVPQNLSASRPQDRQFILSSKKLLLSDSGFYLCAWSTRTGGDGYTFGSGTRLTVV.

Here the CDR3 DNA reads TGTGCCAGCAGCCCAGGCGTAAGCTCCTACAATGAGCAGTTCTTC. It yields the protein CASSPGVSSYNEQFF. The V and J genes are TRBV7-2 and TRBJ2-1; D uncertain. With 5 bases removed from V and 0 bases from J, the gap between germline ends came to 11 bases. CDR1 and CDR2 from the germline V gene are SGHTA and FQGNSA. CDR3 length: 15 residues.

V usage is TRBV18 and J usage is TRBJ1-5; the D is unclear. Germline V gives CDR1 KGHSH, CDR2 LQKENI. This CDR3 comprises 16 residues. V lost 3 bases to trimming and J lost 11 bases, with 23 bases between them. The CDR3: CASSPRSEYSVVSQHF. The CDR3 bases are TGTGCCAGCTCACCCCGCTCGGAGTATAGCGTGGTGTCCCAGCATTTT.

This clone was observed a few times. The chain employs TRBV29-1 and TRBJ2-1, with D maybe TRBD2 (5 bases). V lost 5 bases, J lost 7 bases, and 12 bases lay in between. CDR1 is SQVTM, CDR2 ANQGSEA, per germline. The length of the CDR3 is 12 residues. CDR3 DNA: TGCAGCGTTTTACTAGGATGGAATGAGCAGTTCTTC. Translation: CSVLLGWNEQFF.

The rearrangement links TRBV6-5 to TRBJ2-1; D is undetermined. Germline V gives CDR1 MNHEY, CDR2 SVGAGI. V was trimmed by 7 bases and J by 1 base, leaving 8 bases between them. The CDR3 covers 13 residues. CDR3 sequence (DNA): TGTGCCAGCACCTCGGGTTCCTACAATGAGCAGTTCTTC. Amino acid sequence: CASTSGSYNEQFF.

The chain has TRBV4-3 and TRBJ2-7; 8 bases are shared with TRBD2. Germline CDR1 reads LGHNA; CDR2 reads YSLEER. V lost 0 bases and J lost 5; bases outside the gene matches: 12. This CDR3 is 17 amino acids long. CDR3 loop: CASSQDLERGPLDEQYF. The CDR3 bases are TGCGCCAGCAGCCAAGATCTTGAGCGGGGGCCCTTGGACGAGCAGTACTTC.

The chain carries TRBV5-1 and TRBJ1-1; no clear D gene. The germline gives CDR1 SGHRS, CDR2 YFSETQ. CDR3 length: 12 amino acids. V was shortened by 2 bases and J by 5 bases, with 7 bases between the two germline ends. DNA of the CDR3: TGCGCCAGCAGCTTAGGGAGGACTGAAGCTTTCTTT. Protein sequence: CASSLGRTEAFF.

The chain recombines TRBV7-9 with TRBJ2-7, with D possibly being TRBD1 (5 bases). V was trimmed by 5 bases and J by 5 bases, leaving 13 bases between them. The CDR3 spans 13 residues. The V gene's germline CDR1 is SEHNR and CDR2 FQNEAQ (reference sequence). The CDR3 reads CASSPVWGDEQYF. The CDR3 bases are TGTGCCAGCAGCCCCGTATGGGGCGACGAGCAGTACTTC.

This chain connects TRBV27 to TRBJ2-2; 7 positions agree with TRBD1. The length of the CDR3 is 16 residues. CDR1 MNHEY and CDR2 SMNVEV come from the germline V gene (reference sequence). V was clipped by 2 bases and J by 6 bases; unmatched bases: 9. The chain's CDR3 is CASSLTATGPPGELFF. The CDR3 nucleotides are TGTGCCAGCAGTTTAACGGCGACAGGGCCCCCCGGGGAGCTGTTTTTT.

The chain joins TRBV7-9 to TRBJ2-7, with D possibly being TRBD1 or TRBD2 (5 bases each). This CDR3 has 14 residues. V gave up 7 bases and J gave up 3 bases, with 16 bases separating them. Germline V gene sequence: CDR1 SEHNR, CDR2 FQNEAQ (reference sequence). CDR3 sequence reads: CASTAGTAFYEQYF. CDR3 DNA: TGTGCCAGCACTGCCGGGACCGCATTCTACGAGCAGTACTTC.

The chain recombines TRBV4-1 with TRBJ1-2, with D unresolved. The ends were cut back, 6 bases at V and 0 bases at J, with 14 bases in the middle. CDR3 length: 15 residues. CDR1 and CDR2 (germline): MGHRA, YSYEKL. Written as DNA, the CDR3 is TGCGCCAGCAGTCCTTGGGCGGAGGCTAACTATGGCTACACCTTC. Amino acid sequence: CASSPWAEANYGYTF.

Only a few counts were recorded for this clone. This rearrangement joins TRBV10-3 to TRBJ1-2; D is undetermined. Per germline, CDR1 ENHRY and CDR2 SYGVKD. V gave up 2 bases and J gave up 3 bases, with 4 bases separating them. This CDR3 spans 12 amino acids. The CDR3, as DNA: TGTGCCATCAGTGAGGGAGACTATGGCTACACCTTC. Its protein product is CAISEGDYGYTF.

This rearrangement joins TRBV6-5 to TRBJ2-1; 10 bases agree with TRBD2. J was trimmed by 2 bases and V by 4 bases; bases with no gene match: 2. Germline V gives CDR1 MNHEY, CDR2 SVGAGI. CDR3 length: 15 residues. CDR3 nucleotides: TGTGCCAGCAGTTCGGGACTAGCGCCCTACAATGAGCAGTTCTTC. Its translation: CASSSGLAPYNEQFF.

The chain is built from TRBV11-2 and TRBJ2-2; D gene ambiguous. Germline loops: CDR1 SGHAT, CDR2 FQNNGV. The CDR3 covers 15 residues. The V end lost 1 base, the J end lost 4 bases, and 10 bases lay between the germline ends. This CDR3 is CASSLVGKSTGELFF. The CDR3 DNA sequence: TGTGCCAGCAGCTTAGTCGGCAAGTCCACCGGGGAGCTGTTTTTT.

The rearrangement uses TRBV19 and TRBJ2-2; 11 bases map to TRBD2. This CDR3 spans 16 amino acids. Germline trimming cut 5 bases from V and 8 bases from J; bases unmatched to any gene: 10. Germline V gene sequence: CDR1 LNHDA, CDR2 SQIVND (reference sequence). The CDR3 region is CASSDIGTSGLGELFF. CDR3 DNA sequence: TGTGCCAGTAGTGATATAGGGACTAGCGGTTTGGGGGAGCTGTTTTTT.

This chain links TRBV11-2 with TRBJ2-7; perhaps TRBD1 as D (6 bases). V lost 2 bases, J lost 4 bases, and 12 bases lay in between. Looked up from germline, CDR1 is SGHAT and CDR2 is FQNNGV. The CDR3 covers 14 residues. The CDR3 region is CASSLTGMEYEQYF. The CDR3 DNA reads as TGTGCCAGCAGCTTAACAGGGATGGAGTACGAGCAGTACTTC.

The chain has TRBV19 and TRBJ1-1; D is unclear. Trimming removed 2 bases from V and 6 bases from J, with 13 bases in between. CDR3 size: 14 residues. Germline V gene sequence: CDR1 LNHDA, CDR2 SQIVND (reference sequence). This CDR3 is CASSITVTAAEAFF. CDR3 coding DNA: TGTGCCAGTAGTATAACCGTTACTGCCGCTGAAGCTTTCTTT. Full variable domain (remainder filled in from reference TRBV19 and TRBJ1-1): DGGITQSPKYLFRKEGQNVTLSCEQNLNHDAMYWYRQDPGQGLRLIYYSQIVNDFQKGDIAEGYSVSREKKESFPLTVTSAQKNPTAFYLCASSITVTAAEAFFGQGTRLTVV.

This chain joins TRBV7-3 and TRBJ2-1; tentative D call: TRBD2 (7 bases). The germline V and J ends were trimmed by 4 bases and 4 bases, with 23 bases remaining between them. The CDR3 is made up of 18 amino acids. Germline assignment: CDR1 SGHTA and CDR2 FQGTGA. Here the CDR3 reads CASSSRAGAVRGYNEQFF. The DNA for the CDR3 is TGTGCCAGCAGCTCCCGTGCGGGGGCAGTACGAGGTTACAATGAGCAGTTCTTC.

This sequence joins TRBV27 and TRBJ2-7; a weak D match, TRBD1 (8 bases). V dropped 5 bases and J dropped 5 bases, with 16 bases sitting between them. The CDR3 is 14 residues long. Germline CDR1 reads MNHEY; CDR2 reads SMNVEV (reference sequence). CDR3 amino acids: CASSPTGGGNEQYF. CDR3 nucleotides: TGTGCCAGCAGTCCCACAGGGGGGGGCAACGAGCAGTACTTC.

This CDR3 is CASSFRAGANVLTF. CDR3 coding DNA: TGTGCCAGCAGTTTTCGGGCTGGGGCCAACGTCCTGACTTTC. This rearrangement joins TRBV27 to TRBJ2-6; the D is unclear. CDR3 length: 14 residues. CDR1 and CDR2 from the germline V gene are MNHEY and SMNVEV (reference sequence). The V gene lost 3 bases and the J gene lost 2 bases, with 5 bases spanning the gap.

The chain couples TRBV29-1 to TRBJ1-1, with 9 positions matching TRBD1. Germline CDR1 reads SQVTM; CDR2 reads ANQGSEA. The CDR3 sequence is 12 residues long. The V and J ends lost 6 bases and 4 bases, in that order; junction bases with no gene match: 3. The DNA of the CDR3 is TGCAGCGTGCCGACAGGGGGCACTGAAGCTTTCTTT. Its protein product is CSVPTGGTEAFF.